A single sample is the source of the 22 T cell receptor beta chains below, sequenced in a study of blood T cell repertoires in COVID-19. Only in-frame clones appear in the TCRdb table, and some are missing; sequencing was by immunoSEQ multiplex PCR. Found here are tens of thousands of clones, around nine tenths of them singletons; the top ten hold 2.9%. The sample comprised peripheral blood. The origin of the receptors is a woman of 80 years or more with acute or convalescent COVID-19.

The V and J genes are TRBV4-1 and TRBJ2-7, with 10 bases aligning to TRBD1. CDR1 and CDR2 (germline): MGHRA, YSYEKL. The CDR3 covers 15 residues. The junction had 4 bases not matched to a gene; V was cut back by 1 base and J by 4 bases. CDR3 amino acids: CASSQGTGGTYEQYF. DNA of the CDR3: TGCGCCAGCAGCCAAGGGACAGGGGGAACGTACGAGCAGTACTTC.

The CDR3 is CASSSSGRRYANTGELFF. The CDR3 DNA follows: TGTGCCAGCAGCTCCTCGGGTCGGCGGTACGCGAACACCGGGGAGCTGTTTTTT. The gene calls are TRBV7-3 and TRBJ2-2; D unresolved. This CDR3 has 18 residues. V was cut by 4 bases and J by 0 bases, with 18 bases left in between. Germline V gene data show CDR1 as SGHTA and CDR2 as FQGTGA.

CDR3 protein: CASSSGGWETQYF. The CDR3 DNA reads as TGTGCCAGCAGCTCCGGGGGGTGGGAGACCCAGTACTTC. This chain connects TRBV9 to TRBJ2-5; 7 bases match TRBD2. V dropped 4 bases and J dropped 5; count of bases not matched to a gene: 5. Germline V lookup: CDR1 SGDLS, CDR2 YYNGEE. CDR3 length equals 13 residues.

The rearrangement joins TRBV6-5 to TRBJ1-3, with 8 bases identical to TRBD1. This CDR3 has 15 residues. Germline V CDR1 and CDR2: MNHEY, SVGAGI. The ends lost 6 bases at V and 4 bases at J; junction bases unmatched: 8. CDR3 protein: CASSTGTGLGNTIYF. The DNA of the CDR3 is TGTGCCAGCAGCACCGGGACAGGTCTAGGAAACACCATATATTTT.

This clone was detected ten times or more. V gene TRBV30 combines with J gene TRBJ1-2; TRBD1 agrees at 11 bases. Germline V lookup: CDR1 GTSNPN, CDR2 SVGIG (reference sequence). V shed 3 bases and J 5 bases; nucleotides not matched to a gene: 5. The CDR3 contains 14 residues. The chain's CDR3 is CAWSRTGGRYGYTF. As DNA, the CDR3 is TGTGCCTGGAGCCGGACAGGGGGCCGGTATGGCTACACCTTC.

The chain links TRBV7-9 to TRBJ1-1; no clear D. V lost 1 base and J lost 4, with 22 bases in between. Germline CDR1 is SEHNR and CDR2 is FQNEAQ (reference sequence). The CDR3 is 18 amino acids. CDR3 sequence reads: CASSLVSGVPRSGTEAFF. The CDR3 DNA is TGTGCCAGCAGCTTAGTCTCCGGGGTACCAAGGAGTGGCACTGAAGCTTTCTTT.

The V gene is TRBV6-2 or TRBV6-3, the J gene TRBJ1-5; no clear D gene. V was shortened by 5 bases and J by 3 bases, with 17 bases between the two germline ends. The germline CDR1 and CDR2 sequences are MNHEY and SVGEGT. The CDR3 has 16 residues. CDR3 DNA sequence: TGTGCCAGCAGTCTACTCGGGGATCCCCCCAATCAGCCCCAGCATTTT. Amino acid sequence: CASSLLGDPPNQPQHF.

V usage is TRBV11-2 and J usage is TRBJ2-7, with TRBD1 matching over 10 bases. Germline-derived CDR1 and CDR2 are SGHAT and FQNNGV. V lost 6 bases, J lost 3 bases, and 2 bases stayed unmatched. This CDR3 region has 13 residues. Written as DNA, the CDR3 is TGTGCCAGCAGACGGACAGGGGGCTACGAGCAGTACTTC. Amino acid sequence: CASRRTGGYEQYF.

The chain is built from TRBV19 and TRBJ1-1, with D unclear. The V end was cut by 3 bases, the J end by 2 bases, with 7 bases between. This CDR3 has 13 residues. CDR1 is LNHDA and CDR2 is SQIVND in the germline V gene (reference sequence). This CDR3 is CASSILGNTEAFF. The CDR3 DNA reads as TGTGCCAGTAGTATCCTGGGCAACACTGAAGCTTTCTTT.

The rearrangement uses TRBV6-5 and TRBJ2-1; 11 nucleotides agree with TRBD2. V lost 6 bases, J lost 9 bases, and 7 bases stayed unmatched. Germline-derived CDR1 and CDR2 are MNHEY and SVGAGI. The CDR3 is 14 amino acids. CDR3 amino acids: CASRVAGGPGEQFF. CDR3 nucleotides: TGTGCCAGCAGGGTAGCGGGAGGGCCGGGTGAGCAGTTCTTC.

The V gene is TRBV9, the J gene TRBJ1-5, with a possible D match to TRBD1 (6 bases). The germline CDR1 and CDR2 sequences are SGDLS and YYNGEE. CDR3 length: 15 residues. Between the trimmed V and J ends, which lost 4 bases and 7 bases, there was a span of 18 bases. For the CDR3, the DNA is TGTGCCAGCAGCTTACTCTCCGCACAGGGACAGCCCCAGCATTTT. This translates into CASSLLSAQGQPQHF.

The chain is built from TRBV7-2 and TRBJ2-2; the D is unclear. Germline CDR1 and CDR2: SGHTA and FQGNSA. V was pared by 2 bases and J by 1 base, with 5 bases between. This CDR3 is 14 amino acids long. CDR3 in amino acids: CASSLLMNTGELFF. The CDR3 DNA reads TGTGCCAGCAGCTTATTAATGAACACCGGGGAGCTGTTTTTT. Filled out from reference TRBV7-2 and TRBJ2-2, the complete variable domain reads GAGVSQSPSNKVTEKGKDVELRCDPISGHTALYWYRQSLGQGLEFLIYFQGNSAPDKSGLPSDRFSAERTGGSVSTLTIQRTQQEDSAVYLCASSLLMNTGELFFGEGSRLTVL.

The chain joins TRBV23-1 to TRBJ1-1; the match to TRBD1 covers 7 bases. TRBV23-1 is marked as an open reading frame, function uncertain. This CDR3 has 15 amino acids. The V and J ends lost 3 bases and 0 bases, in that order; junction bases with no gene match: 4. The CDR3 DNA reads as TGCGCCAGCAGTCAGCATGGACAGGTGAACACTGAAGCTTTCTTT. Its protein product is CASSQHGQVNTEAFF.

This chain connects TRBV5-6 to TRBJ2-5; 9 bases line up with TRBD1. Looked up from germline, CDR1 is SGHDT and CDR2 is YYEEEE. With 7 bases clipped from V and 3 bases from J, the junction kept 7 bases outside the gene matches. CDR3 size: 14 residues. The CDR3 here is CASLNRGRKETQYF. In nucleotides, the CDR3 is TGTGCCAGCCTCAACAGGGGGCGTAAAGAGACCCAGTACTTC.

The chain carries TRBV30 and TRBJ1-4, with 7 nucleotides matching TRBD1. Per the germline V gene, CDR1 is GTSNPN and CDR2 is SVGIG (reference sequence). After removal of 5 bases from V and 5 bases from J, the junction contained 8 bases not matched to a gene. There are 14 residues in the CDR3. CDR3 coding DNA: TGTGCCTGGGGTGACAGGGTCAGGAATGAAAAACTGTTTTTT. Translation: CAWGDRVRNEKLFF.

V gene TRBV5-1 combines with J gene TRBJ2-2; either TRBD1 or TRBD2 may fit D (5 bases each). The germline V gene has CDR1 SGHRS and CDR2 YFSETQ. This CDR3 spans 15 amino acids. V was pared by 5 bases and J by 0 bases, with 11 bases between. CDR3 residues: CASSLRGSNTGELFF. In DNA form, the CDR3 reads TGCGCCAGCAGTTTGAGGGGATCGAACACCGGGGAGCTGTTTTTT.

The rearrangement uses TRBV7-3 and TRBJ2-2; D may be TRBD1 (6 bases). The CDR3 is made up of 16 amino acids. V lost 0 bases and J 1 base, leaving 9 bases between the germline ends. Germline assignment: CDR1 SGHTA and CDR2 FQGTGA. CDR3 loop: CASSLTGRGNTGELFF. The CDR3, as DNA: TGTGCCAGCAGCTTAACGGGCAGGGGGAACACCGGGGAGCTGTTTTTT. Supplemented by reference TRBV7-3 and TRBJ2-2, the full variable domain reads GAGVSQTPSNKVTEKGKYVELRCDPISGHTALYWYRQSLGQGPEFLIYFQGTGAADDSGLPNDRFFAVRPEGSVSTLKIQRTERGDSAVYLCASSLTGRGNTGELFFGEGSRLTVL.

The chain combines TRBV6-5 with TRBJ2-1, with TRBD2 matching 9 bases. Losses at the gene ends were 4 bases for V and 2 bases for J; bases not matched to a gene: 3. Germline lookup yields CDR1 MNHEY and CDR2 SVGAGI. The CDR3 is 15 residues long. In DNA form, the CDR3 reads TGTGCCAGCAGTTTACTAGCGGGTGCCTACAATGAGCAGTTCTTC. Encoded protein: CASSLLAGAYNEQFF.

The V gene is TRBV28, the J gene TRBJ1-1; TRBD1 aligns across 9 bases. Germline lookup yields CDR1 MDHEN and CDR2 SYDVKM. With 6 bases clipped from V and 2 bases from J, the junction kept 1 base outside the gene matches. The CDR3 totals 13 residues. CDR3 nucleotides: TGTGCCAGCAGGGGACAGGGTAACACTGAAGCTTTCTTT. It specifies CASRGQGNTEAFF. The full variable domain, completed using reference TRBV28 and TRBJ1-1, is DVKVTQSSRYLVKRTGEKVFLECVQDMDHENMFWYRQDPGLGLRLIYFSYDVKMKEKGDIPEGYSVSREKKERFSLILESASTNQTSMYLCASRGQGNTEAFFGQGTRLTVV.

The CDR3 reads CASSLGWGRPEAFF. CDR3 nucleotides: TGTGCCAGCAGTTTAGGTTGGGGGCGGCCTGAAGCTTTCTTT. The chain couples TRBV28 to TRBJ1-1; possibly TRBD1 for D (6 bases). The germline V gene has CDR1 MDHEN and CDR2 SYDVKM. Trimming cost V 2 bases and J 6 bases, with 13 bases left between them. The length of the CDR3 is 14 residues. The full variable domain, rest sourced from reference TRBV28 and TRBJ1-1, is DVKVTQSSRYLVKRTGEKVFLECVQDMDHENMFWYRQDPGLGLRLIYFSYDVKMKEKGDIPEGYSVSREKKERFSLILESASTNQTSMYLCASSLGWGRPEAFFGQGTRLTVV.

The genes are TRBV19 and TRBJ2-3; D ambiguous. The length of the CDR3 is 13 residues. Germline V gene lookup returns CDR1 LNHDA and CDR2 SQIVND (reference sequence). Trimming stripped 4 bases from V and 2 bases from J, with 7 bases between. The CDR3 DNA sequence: TGTGCCAGTAGTAATGTCTACACAGATACGCAGTATTTT. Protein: CASSNVYTDTQYF.

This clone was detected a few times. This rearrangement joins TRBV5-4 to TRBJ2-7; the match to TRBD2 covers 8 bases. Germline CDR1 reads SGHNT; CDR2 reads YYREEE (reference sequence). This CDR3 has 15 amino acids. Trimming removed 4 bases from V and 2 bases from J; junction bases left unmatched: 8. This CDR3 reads CASSQSGSMTYEQYF. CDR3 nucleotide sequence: TGTGCCAGCAGCCAAAGCGGGAGCATGACCTACGAGCAGTACTTC.